A selection of T cell receptor beta chains follows, all from one sample in a study of OX40 agonist ivuxolimab in advanced cancers. Libraries were prepared by immunoSEQ multiplex PCR; TCRdb keeps only in-frame clonotypes and omits some of them. The data hold about 83,000 clones, with 70% to 85% observed a single time. The sample consisted of CD4+ or CD8+ T cells sorted from blood, taken in a trial of the OX40 agonist ivuxolimab. The source of these receptors is an adult with an advanced solid tumor such as melanoma, head and neck, liver or kidney cancer. Both conserved end residues are part of each CDR3. Fields, in order: J gene, CDR3 length, D gene, clone size, V gene, CDR3 protein, CDR3 DNA. A D gene is named only where the DNA matches it firmly. Size values are once, few and many counts, or a class for expanded clones, and some rows have none.

J gene: TRBJ1-2
CDR3 length: 16
D gene: -
clone size: -
V gene: TRBV5-6
CDR3 protein: CASSRYSAGTNYGYTF
CDR3 DNA: TGTGCCAGCAGCCGCTATTCAGCCGGTACTAACTATGGCTACACCTTC

J gene: TRBJ2-5
CDR3 length: 15
D gene: -
clone size: -
V gene: TRBV10-1
CDR3 protein: CASSPGGRPQETQYF
CDR3 DNA: TGCGCCAGCAGTCCTGGGGGTAGGCCCCAAGAGACCCAGTACTTC

J gene: TRBJ2-4
CDR3 length: 15
D gene: -
clone size: -
V gene: TRBV7-9
CDR3 protein: CASSQDTTAKNIQYF
CDR3 DNA: TGTGCCAGCAGCCAGGACACGACAGCCAAAAACATTCAGTACTTC

J gene: TRBJ2-1
CDR3 length: 13
D gene: TRBD2
clone size: -
V gene: TRBV29-1
CDR3 protein: CSVPVREGDEQFF
CDR3 DNA: TGCAGCGTTCCGGTGCGGGAGGGCGATGAGCAGTTCTTC

J gene: TRBJ2-3
CDR3 length: 12
D gene: -
clone size: -
V gene: TRBV5-1
CDR3 protein: CASSPPTDTQYF
CDR3 DNA: TGCGCCAGCAGCCCTCCCACAGATACGCAGTATTTT

J gene: TRBJ1-4
CDR3 length: 15
D gene: -
clone size: -
V gene: TRBV25-1
CDR3 protein: CASTPPVLTNEKLFF
CDR3 DNA: TGTGCCAGCACCCCCCCCGTCCTAACTAATGAAAAACTGTTTTTT

J gene: TRBJ1-3
CDR3 length: 15
D gene: -
clone size: -
V gene: TRBV7-9
CDR3 protein: CASQSIDNSGNTIYF
CDR3 DNA: TGTGCCTCCCAGAGTATTGATAATTCTGGAAACACCATATATTTT

J gene: TRBJ2-1
CDR3 length: 15
D gene: -
clone size: -
V gene: TRBV11-1
CDR3 protein: CASSLETGIINEQFF
CDR3 DNA: TGTGCCAGCAGCTTAGAAACCGGGATCATCAATGAGCAGTTCTTC

J gene: TRBJ1-4
CDR3 length: 14
D gene: -
clone size: -
V gene: TRBV19
CDR3 protein: CASSIFILNEKLFF
CDR3 DNA: TGTGCCAGTAGTATATTCATACTCAATGAAAAACTGTTTTTT

J gene: TRBJ1-2
CDR3 length: 15
D gene: TRBD1
clone size: -
V gene: TRBV7-2
CDR3 protein: CASSFRTGGAYGYTF
CDR3 DNA: TGTGCCAGCAGCTTCCGGACAGGGGGTGCCTATGGCTACACCTTC

J gene: TRBJ1-1
CDR3 length: 14
D gene: -
clone size: once
V gene: TRBV27
CDR3 protein: CAPHGGDLNTEAFF
CDR3 DNA: TGTGCCCCTCACGGAGGGGACTTGAACACTGAAGCTTTCTTT

J gene: TRBJ1-2
CDR3 length: 14
D gene: -
clone size: once
V gene: TRBV5-1
CDR3 protein: CASSLGPPPSGYTF
CDR3 DNA: TGCGCCAGCAGCTTGGGGCCACCCCCTTCTGGCTACACCTTC

J gene: TRBJ2-4
CDR3 length: 16
D gene: -
clone size: -
V gene: TRBV5-1
CDR3 protein: CASSLNGGLDKNIQYF
CDR3 DNA: TGCGCCAGCAGCCTGAATGGGGGATTAGACAAAAACATTCAGTACTTC

J gene: TRBJ1-6
CDR3 length: 16
D gene: TRBD1
clone size: -
V gene: TRBV7-8
CDR3 protein: CASSQGQGSYNSPLHF
CDR3 DNA: TGTGCCAGCAGCCAGGGACAGGGTTCCTATAATTCACCCCTCCACTTT

J gene: TRBJ2-5
CDR3 length: 13
D gene: -
clone size: -
V gene: TRBV11-2
CDR3 protein: CASSSMYQETQYF
CDR3 DNA: TGTGCCAGCAGCTCTATGTACCAAGAGACCCAGTACTTC

J gene: TRBJ2-2
CDR3 length: 17
D gene: TRBD1
clone size: few
V gene: TRBV19
CDR3 protein: CASSIGLQGGSTGELFF
CDR3 DNA: TGTGCCAGTAGTATAGGTCTACAGGGGGGAAGCACCGGGGAGCTGTTTTTT

J gene: TRBJ1-5
CDR3 length: 15
D gene: -
clone size: -
V gene: TRBV15
CDR3 protein: CATSSRLGDNQAQHF
CDR3 DNA: TGTGCCACCAGCAGCCGCCTGGGGGATAATCAAGCCCAGCATTTT